These 20 T cell receptor beta chains were all obtained from the same sample, sequenced in a study of patients and donors after allogeneic stem cell transplantation. MiXCR was run by TCRdb on the RT-PCR reads, yielding one entry per CDR3 protein. The sample holds some 21,000 distinct CDR3 sequences; around 29% are singletons and the top ten take just under 50%. The specimen sequenced was blood, either unsorted or a sorted T cell fraction (not recorded which). These receptors all come from a human donor who was either an allogeneic HSCT recipient or a stem cell or donor lymphocyte infusion donor (not recorded which). It is not recorded whose cells these are; they may come from a transplant donor.

The chain combines TRBV20-1 with TRBJ1-3, with D unresolved. This CDR3 region has 13 residues. Germline V gives CDR1 DFQATT, CDR2 SNEGSKA (reference sequence). The CDR3 region is CGALGESGNTIYF. The CDR3 DNA reads TGCGGCGCCTTAGGCGAGTCTGGAAACACCATATATTTT.

V and J are TRBV27 and TRBJ2-1, with unresolved D. V was shortened by 8 bases and J by 0 bases, with 8 bases between the two germline ends. This CDR3 is built from 13 residues. Germline V gene sequence: CDR1 MNHEY, CDR2 SMNVEV (reference sequence). DNA of the CDR3: TGTGCCAGCGCCTCTATCTCCTACAATGAGCAGTTCTTC. This sequence encodes CASASISYNEQFF.

The chain carries TRBV20-1 and TRBJ2-1; D remains unclear. Germline assignment: CDR1 DFQATT and CDR2 SNEGSKA (reference sequence). CDR3 length equals 14 residues. V was cut by 6 bases and J by 1 base, with 13 bases left in between. In DNA form, the CDR3 reads TGCAGTGCCCGAAGGGCGGAATCCTACAATGAGCAGTTCTTC. Amino acids: CSARRAESYNEQFF.

The V gene is TRBV24-1, the J gene TRBJ2-3; D is uncertain. The V and J ends lost 4 bases and 8 bases respectively, with 9 bases between them. The V gene's germline CDR1 is KGHDR and CDR2 SFDVKD. This CDR3 is 12 amino acids long. In DNA, the CDR3 is TGTGCCACCAGTGAAGTGGAAACTACGCAGTATTTT. It translates to CATSEVETTQYF.

As to this clonotype: At one end, the junction sequence differs from germline, possibly due to a read error. The chain recombines TRBV4-3 with TRBJ1-2, with D possibly being TRBD1 (6 bases). This CDR3 comprises 17 residues. The germline gives CDR1 LGHNA, CDR2 YSLEER. CDR3 in amino acids: CASGQDLGAGIGVGYTF. In DNA, the CDR3 is TGCGCCAGCGGCCAAGATCTGGGGGCCGGCATCGGGGTTGGCTACACCTTC.

The chain employs TRBV5-4 and TRBJ1-1; D unresolved. This CDR3 region has 15 residues. Looked up from germline, CDR1 is SGHNT and CDR2 is YYREEE (reference sequence). With 0 bases removed from V and 8 bases from J, the gap between germline ends came to 17 bases. For the CDR3, the DNA is TGTGCCAGCAGCTTGGCCGAACGAGGAAACAGCGAAGCTTTCTTT. Amino acids: CASSLAERGNSEAFF.

This sequence joins TRBV6-2 or TRBV6-3 and TRBJ2-2; 11 bases map to TRBD1. The germline CDR1 and CDR2 sequences are MNHEY and SVGEGT. This CDR3 is built from 14 residues. V was clipped by 7 bases and J by 10 bases; unmatched bases: 8. The CDR3: CASTKDRGRVELFF. CDR3 DNA sequence: TGTGCCAGCACCAAGGACAGGGGGCGCGTGGAGCTGTTTTTT.

DNA for the CDR3: TGTGCCATCAGGCAGGCGGCCGCAGATACGCAGTATTTT. Protein: CAIRQAAADTQYF. The genes are TRBV10-3 and TRBJ2-3, with no clear D. CDR3 length: 13 residues. V was cut by 6 bases and J by 4 bases, with 11 bases left in between. The V gene's germline CDR1 is ENHRY and CDR2 SYGVKD.

The CDR3 coding sequence is TGTGCCAGCAGTGGGCAGTCTAGCAATCAGCCCCAGCATTTT. Translation gives CASSGQSSNQPQHF. The chain links TRBV2 to TRBJ1-5; D remains unclear. This CDR3 is built from 14 residues. With 4 bases removed from V and 0 bases from J, the gap between germline ends came to 7 bases. From germline, CDR1 is SNHLY and CDR2 FYNNEI.

CDR3 bases: TGTGCCAGCAGAAAATCGAGCTCCTTGAACACTGAAGCTTTCTTT. It is translated as CASRKSSSLNTEAFF. The V call is TRBV6-5, the J call TRBJ1-1; D is unclear. V shed 6 bases and J shed 0 bases, with 14 bases lying between them. The CDR3 runs to 15 residues. Germline loops: CDR1 MNHEY, CDR2 SVGAGI.

The V call is TRBV7-9, the J call TRBJ1-1, with 9 bases that match TRBD1. Germline loops: CDR1 SEHNR, CDR2 FQNEAQ (reference sequence). The CDR3 covers 16 residues. Unmatched junction bases numbered 8, after V lost 6 bases and J lost 0 bases. As DNA, the CDR3 is TGTGCCAGCAGGTCACATGGGACAGGGTTGAACACTGAAGCTTTCTTT. Translated: CASRSHGTGLNTEAFF. Filled out from reference TRBV7-9 and TRBJ1-1, the complete variable domain reads DTGVSQNPRHKITKRGQNVTFRCDPISEHNRLYWYRQTLGQGPEFLTYFQNEAQLEKSRLLSDRFSAERPKGSFSTLEIQRTEQGDSAMYLCASRSHGTGLNTEAFFGQGTRLTVV.

J is TRBJ1-3 and V is TRBV3-1, with a possible D match to TRBD1 (6 bases). From germline, CDR1 is LGHDT and CDR2 YNNKEL (reference sequence). This CDR3 has 17 amino acids. Trimming stripped 1 base from V and 3 bases from J, with 16 bases between. The CDR3 protein is CASSQASWGHLGNTIYF. The CDR3 DNA is TGTGCCAGCAGCCAAGCCTCCTGGGGACATCTTGGAAACACCATATATTTT.

The table lists this clonotype with many counts. The V and J genes are TRBV5-6 and TRBJ1-2; the D is unclear. This CDR3 region has 15 residues. Per the germline V gene, CDR1 is SGHDT and CDR2 is YYEEEE. Trimming removed 0 bases from V and 1 base from J, with 10 bases in between. In DNA form, the CDR3 reads TGTGCCAGCAGCTTGGTCGGCGCGAGTAACTATGGCTACACCTTC. This translates into CASSLVGASNYGYTF.

This clonotype was recorded a few times. This chain joins TRBV12-3 or TRBV12-4 and TRBJ2-1, with 7 bases matching TRBD2. Trimming took 1 base from V and 9 from J; bases not matched to a gene: 6. There are 14 residues in the CDR3. CDR3 sequence reads: CASSLVGSSGEQFF. Here the CDR3 DNA reads TGTGCCAGCAGTTTAGTAGGATCTAGCGGTGAGCAGTTCTTC.

The sample holds a few counts of this clonotype. The rearrangement uses TRBV20-1 and TRBJ2-7, with 7 bases that match TRBD1. The CDR3 contains 14 residues. The V gene's germline CDR1 is DFQATT and CDR2 SNEGSKA (reference sequence). The J segment lost 0 bases and the V segment lost 0 bases, leaving 2 bases of the junction unmatched. CDR3 sequence reads: CSARDRTGSYEQYF. CDR3 nucleotide sequence: TGCAGTGCTAGAGATAGGACAGGCTCCTACGAGCAGTACTTC.

As DNA, the CDR3 is TGTGCCAGCAGTGCCCACAGGGGGCAGGGACAGCCCCAGCATTTT. This gives the protein CASSAHRGQGQPQHF. The chain uses TRBV27 and TRBJ1-5, with 9 nucleotides matching TRBD1. Germline CDR1 is MNHEY and CDR2 is SMNVEV (reference sequence). The CDR3 consists of 15 residues. The V gene end was trimmed by 5 bases and the J gene end by 7 bases; junction bases not matched to a gene: 9.

The gene calls are TRBV11-2 and TRBJ1-2; a weak D match, TRBD1 (5 bases). Germline V gene data show CDR1 as SGHAT and CDR2 as FQNNGV. The CDR3 extends over 14 amino acids. The V gene lost 0 bases and the J gene lost 4 bases, with 9 bases spanning the gap. CDR3 in DNA: TGTGCCAGCAGCTTAGATAGCAGGGCCTATGGCTACACCTTC. It translates to CASSLDSRAYGYTF. The full variable domain, with the rest looked up from reference TRBV11-2 and TRBJ1-2, is EAGVAQSPRYKIIEKRQSVAFWCNPISGHATLYWYQQILGQGPKLLIQFQNNGVVDDSQLPKDRFSAERLKGVDSTLKIQPAKLEDSAVYLCASSLDSRAYGYTFGSGTRLTVV.

Only a few counts were recorded for this clonotype. The chain employs TRBV7-2 and TRBJ2-3, with 12 bases aligning to TRBD2. The V and J ends lost 5 bases and 0 bases, in that order; junction bases with no gene match: 6. In germline, CDR1 is SGHTA, CDR2 FQGNSA. The CDR3 sequence is 17 residues long. Here the CDR3 reads CASSPTLAGGSTDTQYF. CDR3 DNA: TGTGCCAGCAGCCCGACCCTAGCGGGGGGGAGCACAGATACGCAGTATTTT. The variable domain in full, with the rest retrieved from reference TRBV7-2 and TRBJ2-3, is GAGVSQSPSNKVTEKGKDVELRCDPISGHTALYWYRQSLGQGLEFLIYFQGNSAPDKSGLPSDRFSAERTGGSVSTLTIQRTQQEDSAVYLCASSPTLAGGSTDTQYFGPGTRLTVL.

The table lists this clonotype with many counts. The chain uses TRBV28 and TRBJ1-6; 8 positions match TRBD1. The junction had 7 bases not matched to a gene; V was cut back by 5 bases and J by 4 bases. This CDR3 comprises 16 residues. Looked up from germline, CDR1 is MDHEN and CDR2 is SYDVKM. CDR3 in amino acids: CASSQDRGNYNSPLHF. The CDR3 DNA is TGTGCCAGCAGTCAAGACAGGGGCAATTATAATTCACCCCTCCACTTT.

The genes are TRBV24-1 and TRBJ2-2; D tentatively reads TRBD1 or TRBD2 (5 bases each). The CDR3 contains 14 residues. V was shortened by 5 bases and J by 2 bases, with 8 bases between the two germline ends. Germline values: CDR1 KGHDR, CDR2 SFDVKD. The CDR3: CATSAGPNTGELFF. In DNA form, the CDR3 reads TGTGCCACCAGTGCGGGACCTAACACCGGGGAGCTGTTTTTT.